This T cell receptor beta chain was recovered during a study of T cell clusters in autoimmune cytopenias. Overall study context: Healthy donor controls had a mean age of about 57 years and median age of about 64 years. General study points: TRB repertoire shifts in secondary cytopenia and chronic lymphocytic leukemia mostly reflected lymphoma, not autoimmunity.

Concerning this clonotype itself: What it recognizes is unknown.

TRB rearrangements were amplified by touch-down multiplex PCR with mixed TRB-A/B primers. TCRdb derives one entry per CDR3 protein from the multiplex PCR reads, leaving out DNA. In all, the sample yields fewer than 8,500 distinct CDR3 sequences. The CDR3 contains 14 residues. Per the germline V gene, CDR1 is PRHDT and CDR2 is FYEKMQ (reference sequence). TRB was amplified from around 0.25 ug of peripheral blood genomic DNA per sample. These data are also associated with another study on T cell repertoires in aging, cancer and after chemotherapy. That work states: Healthy donor repertoires were recorded over several months to years and showed clear clonal overlap. These repertoire data do not allow conclusions about immunological memory after chemotherapy.

The specimen was peripheral blood. The J gene is TRBJ1-2, the V gene TRBV13; no DNA is available, so the TRBD1 call from TCRdb remains unchecked. The receptor was isolated from a human donor in good health. CDR3 region: CASSAGQATAGYTF.